The rows below give T cell receptor beta chains drawn from one sample of a study of blood T cell repertoires in COVID-19. Produced via immunoSEQ multiplex PCR; TCRdb's table is partial and in-frame only. The sample yields just over 300,000 clones, approximately 90% seen once. The sample consisted of PBMCs or T cells enriched from blood (not recorded which). Receptor source: a woman aged 18-29 years who had recovered from COVID-19. The CDR3 runs from the conserved cysteine through the conserved F or W. A D gene is named only where the DNA matches it firmly. Clone size is stated in some rows and not others, as once, few, many or a class when expanded.

>TRBD1|.|TRBV27|TRBJ1-1
CASSWTGGGTEAFF
TGTGCCAGCAGCTGGACAGGGGGGGGCACTGAAGCTTTCTTT
>TRBD1|.|TRBV7-3|TRBJ1-1
CASSTDTGAGSEAFF
TGTGCCAGCAGCACCGATACAGGGGCAGGATCTGAAGCTTTCTTT
>.|.|TRBV11-2|TRBJ1-6
CASSFPGDLSPLHF
TGTGCCAGCAGCTTTCCGGGGGACCTCTCACCCCTCCACTTT
>.|.|TRBV6-5|TRBJ1-6
CASSYLDRYSPLHF
TGTGCCAGCAGTTACTTGGACAGATATTCACCCCTCCACTTT
>.|.|TRBV15|TRBJ1-4
CATSRDGGPEKLFF
TGTGCCACCAGCAGAGATGGGGGCCCTGAAAAACTGTTTTTT
>.|.|TRBV4-3|TRBJ1-5
CASSQWTSNQPQHF
TGCGCCAGCAGCCAATGGACAAGCAATCAGCCCCAGCATTTT
>TRBD2|once|TRBV7-9|TRBJ2-1
CASTLAGAVNEQFF
TGTGCCAGCACCTTAGCGGGAGCGGTTAATGAGCAGTTCTTC
>TRBD1|.|TRBV2|TRBJ1-1
CASSDRGGLAFF
TGTGCCAGCTCCGACAGGGGGGGCCTAGCTTTCTTT
>.|.|TRBV7-9|TRBJ1-1
CASSLVLVRGEAFF
TGTGCCAGCAGCTTAGTGCTTGTCCGAGGAGAAGCTTTCTTT
>.|.|TRBV5-1|TRBJ2-3
CASSLEVRGSTDTQYF
TGCGCCAGCAGCTTGGAAGTCCGGGGGAGCACAGATACGCAGTATTTT
>.|.|TRBV27|TRBJ1-1
CASSHHLLFPGAFF
TGTGCCAGCAGCCACCACTTATTATTCCCAGGAGCTTTCTTT
>TRBD1|few|TRBV4-3|TRBJ1-2
CASSQDRQGGYGYTF
TGCGCCAGCAGCCAAGATAGGCAGGGGGGATATGGCTACACCTTC
>TRBD1|.|TRBV9|TRBJ1-5
CASSGGGTGGSLPPYSNQPQHF
TGTGCCAGCAGCGGAGGGGGGACAGGGGGCTCCTTACCTCCTTATAGCAATCAGCCCCAGCATTTT
>.|.|TRBV7-3|TRBJ2-7
CASSTNGVYEQYF
TGTGCCAGCAGCACAAACGGAGTCTACGAGCAGTACTTC
>.|.|TRBV28|TRBJ1-1
CVTGNTEAFF
TGTGTAACAGGGAACACTGAAGCTTTCTTT
>TRBD1|.|TRBV2|TRBJ1-4
CASSPRLQGGSEKLFF
TGTGCCAGCAGTCCCAGACTACAGGGGGGAAGCGAAAAACTGTTTTTT
>.|.|TRBV12-5|TRBJ1-3
CASGLAPRSGSGNTIYF
TGTGCTAGTGGTTTGGCCCCCAGATCGGGCTCTGGAAACACCATATATTTT
>TRBD1|few|TRBV2|TRBJ1-5
CASSDGDRVMLQHF
TGTGCCAGCAGTGATGGGGACAGGGTGATGTTGCAGCATTTT
>TRBD1|.|TRBV28|TRBJ1-6
CASGTGGENSPLHF
TGTGCCAGCGGGACAGGGGGAGAAAATTCACCCCTCCACTTT
>TRBD2|.|TRBV6-5|TRBJ2-1
CASSYQLAGINNEQFF
TGTGCCAGCAGTTACCAACTAGCGGGGATTAACAATGAGCAGTTCTTC
>TRBD1|.|TRBV7-3|TRBJ2-6
CASSPQPWTGGLNPSGANVLTF
TGTGCCAGCAGCCCTCAACCCTGGACAGGGGGGCTCAACCCCTCGGGGGCCAACGTCCTGACTTTC
>.|.|TRBV7-9|TRBJ2-7
CASSLAHYPSGEQYF
TGTGCCAGCAGCTTAGCGCACTACCCCTCGGGGGAGCAGTACTTC
>.|.|TRBV24-1|TRBJ2-7
CATSSGNYEQYF
TGTGCCACCAGCTCAGGGAATTACGAGCAGTACTTC
>.|.|TRBV7-9|TRBJ1-4
CASSLFGQREEKLFF
TGTGCCAGCAGCTTATTTGGACAGAGAGAAGAAAAACTGTTTTTT
>.|once|TRBV10-2|TRBJ1-1
CASSKGDTEAFF
TGCGCCAGCAGTAAGGGGGACACTGAAGCTTTCTTT
>.|.|TRBV7-9|TRBJ1-1
CASSHRAMNTEAFF
TGTGCCAGCAGCCACAGAGCCATGAACACTGAAGCTTTCTTT
>.|.|TRBV30|TRBJ2-1
CAWGGSFLEQFF
TGTGCCTGGGGGGGCTCTTTTTTAGAGCAGTTCTTC
>TRBD1|few|TRBV5-6|TRBJ2-2
CASSLYRGTGELFF
TGTGCCAGCAGCTTGTACAGGGGAACCGGGGAGCTGTTTTTT
>.|.|TRBV19|TRBJ2-7
CASSPGPTGSDEQYF
TGTGCCAGTAGTCCAGGGCCCACAGGGTCCGACGAGCAGTACTTC
>.|once|TRBV3-1/TRBV3-2|TRBJ2-2
CASSQGPGLGTGELFF
TGTGCCAGCAGCCAAGGACCGGGATTGGGCACCGGGGAGCTGTTTTTT
>TRBD1|.|TRBV9|TRBJ1-2
CASSEGGQGAYGYTF
TGTGCCAGCAGCGAGGGGGGACAGGGTGCCTATGGCTACACCTTC
>TRBD1|.|TRBV18|TRBJ2-7
CASSPETGAPYEQYF
TGTGCCAGCTCACCAGAGACAGGGGCGCCCTACGAGCAGTACTTC
>.|.|TRBV5-4|TRBJ2-1
CASSPRTGGIYNEQFF
TGTGCCAGCAGTCCCAGGACCGGGGGAATCTACAATGAGCAGTTCTTC
>.|.|TRBV5-6|TRBJ2-2
CASSLMRLASRTGELFF
TGTGCCAGCAGCTTGATGAGGCTAGCTAGTCGCACCGGGGAGCTGTTTTTT
>.|.|TRBV11-3|TRBJ2-1
CASSLDSSIYNEQFF
TGTGCCAGCAGCTTAGACAGTAGCATCTACAATGAGCAGTTCTTC
>.|.|TRBV28|TRBJ2-1
CASSPPGSSYNEQFF
TGTGCCAGCAGTCCCCCCGGGTCCTCCTACAATGAGCAGTTCTTC
>.|few|TRBV7-9|TRBJ2-1
CASSNSGGTSSETYNEQFF
TGTGCCAGCAGCAACAGTGGGGGAACTAGCTCGGAGACTTACAATGAGCAGTTCTTC
>TRBD2|.|TRBV6-5|TRBJ2-7
CASSYGRGIPVEQYF
TGTGCCAGCAGTTACGGGAGGGGCATACCTGTCGAGCAGTACTTC
>.|.|TRBV19|TRBJ2-2
CASSMRSLGELFF
TGTGCCAGTAGTATGCGTTCCCTCGGGGAGCTGTTTTTT
>.|.|TRBV7-2|TRBJ1-2
CASSLPGYGYTF
TGTGCCAGCAGCTTACCAGGGTATGGCTACACCTTC
>.|.|TRBV15|TRBJ1-1
CATSRSTVNTEAFF
TGTGCCACCAGCAGGAGTACGGTGAACACTGAAGCTTTCTTT
>TRBD1|.|TRBV9|TRBJ1-1
CASTTGMNTEAFF
TGTGCCAGTACGACAGGGATGAACACTGAAGCTTTCTTT
>.|.|TRBV7-2|TRBJ2-1
CASSLDSSYNEQFF
TGTGCCAGCAGCTTAGATAGCTCCTACAATGAGCAGTTCTTC
>.|.|TRBV7-9|TRBJ2-1
CASSLSAGIHEQFF
TGTGCCAGCAGCTTATCTGCAGGGATCCATGAGCAGTTCTTC
>TRBD1|.|TRBV5-1|TRBJ1-4
CASSTAGTGNEKLFF
TGCGCCAGCAGCACCGCCGGGACAGGGAATGAAAAACTGTTTTTT
>.|.|TRBV7-9|TRBJ1-4
CASSRILWEKLFF
TGTGCCAGCAGCCGCATCCTATGGGAAAAACTGTTTTTT
>.|.|TRBV30|TRBJ1-6
CAWSGQSYNSPLHF
TGTGCCTGGAGTGGACAAAGCTATAATTCACCCCTCCACTTT
>TRBD1|.|TRBV7-7|TRBJ2-6
CASSSQGARSGANVLTF
TGTGCCAGCAGCTCTCAGGGGGCTCGGTCTGGGGCCAACGTCCTGACTTTC
>.|.|TRBV6-4|TRBJ1-1
CASSATGNTEAFF
TGTGCCAGCAGTGCGACAGGGAACACTGAAGCTTTCTTT
>.|once|TRBV28|TRBJ1-5
CASSFVGGSNQPQHF
TGTGCCAGCAGTTTTGTAGGGGGTAGCAATCAGCCCCAGCATTTT
>.|once|TRBV19|TRBJ2-1
CASRTGPYNEQFF
TGTGCCAGTAGGACAGGTCCCTACAATGAGCAGTTCTTC
>TRBD2|many|TRBV4-2|TRBJ2-3
CASSQDNGLAGFSPADTQYF
TGTGCCAGCAGCCAAGATAACGGACTAGCGGGATTTTCTCCCGCAGATACGCAGTATTTT
>TRBD2|.|TRBV2|TRBJ2-5
CASSEARVLAGEPETQYF
TGTGCCAGCAGTGAAGCTCGGGTCTTAGCGGGAGAGCCAGAGACCCAGTACTTC
>.|once|TRBV4-3|TRBJ2-5
CASSQERRLGRETQYF
TGCGCCAGCAGCCAAGAAAGGAGACTAGGAAGAGAGACCCAGTACTTC
>TRBD1|.|TRBV6-6|TRBJ1-5
CASSLGQGSSQPQHF
TGTGCCAGCAGTTTAGGACAGGGTTCAAGTCAGCCCCAGCATTTT
>.|.|TRBV7-9|TRBJ2-3
CASSRLSTDTQYF
TGTGCCAGCAGCCGACTGAGCACAGATACGCAGTATTTT
>.|.|TRBV3-1/TRBV3-2|TRBJ2-2
CASSVQGSGELFF
TGTGCCAGCAGCGTGCAGGGTTCCGGGGAGCTGTTTTTT
>TRBD1|.|TRBV27|TRBJ2-1
CASSLTGTEIYNEQFF
TGTGCCAGCAGTTTAACCGGGACAGAGATATACAATGAGCAGTTCTTC
>.|.|TRBV18|TRBJ1-2
CASSPPSRKDYGYTF
TGTGCCAGCTCACCACCATCTAGGAAGGACTATGGCTACACCTTC
>.|once|TRBV24-1|TRBJ1-2
CATSDGGTGSPTYGYTF
TGTGCCACCAGTGATGGGGGAACAGGGTCCCCGACCTATGGCTACACCTTC